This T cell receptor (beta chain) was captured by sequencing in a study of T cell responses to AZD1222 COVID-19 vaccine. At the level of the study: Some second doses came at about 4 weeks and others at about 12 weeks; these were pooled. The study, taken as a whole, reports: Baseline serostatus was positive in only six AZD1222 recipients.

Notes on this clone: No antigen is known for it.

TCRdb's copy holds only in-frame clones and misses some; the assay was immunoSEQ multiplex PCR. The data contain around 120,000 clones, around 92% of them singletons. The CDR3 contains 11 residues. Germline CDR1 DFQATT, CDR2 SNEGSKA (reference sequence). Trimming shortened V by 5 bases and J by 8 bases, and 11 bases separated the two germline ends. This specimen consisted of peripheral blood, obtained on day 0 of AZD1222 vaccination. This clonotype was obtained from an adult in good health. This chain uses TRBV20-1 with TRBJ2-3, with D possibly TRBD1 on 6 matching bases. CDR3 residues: CSAPRGGTQYF. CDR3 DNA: TGCAGTGCTCCCCGAGGGGGTACGCAGTATTTT.